This TCR beta chain is drawn from a study of a mutant IDH1 vaccine in newly diagnosed glioma. Measured with immunoSEQ multiplex PCR; TCRdb has only the in-frame clones, and not every one. The repertoire holds about 60,000 clones, with 84% as singletons. This clone turned up a few times. Its target is not known. Germline-derived CDR1 and CDR2 are LNHDA and SQIVND (reference sequence). V was clipped by 0 bases and J by 1 base, with 9 bases between them. The CDR3 sequence is 15 residues long. The sample's time point: week 23, last vaccination. It was 300 ug of mutant IDH1 20-mer peptide that made up each vaccine dose, given with topical imiquimod.

V usage is TRBV19 and J usage is TRBJ1-1, with D unclear. The specimen comprised PBMCs, sampled from a glioma patient whose treatment included an IDH1 peptide vaccine. This TCR came from a man aged 18 to 30 with glioma. CDR3 DNA: TGTGCCAGTAGTATAGATCGAGGACGGAACACTGAAGCTTTCTTT. This sequence encodes CASSIDRGRNTEAFF.